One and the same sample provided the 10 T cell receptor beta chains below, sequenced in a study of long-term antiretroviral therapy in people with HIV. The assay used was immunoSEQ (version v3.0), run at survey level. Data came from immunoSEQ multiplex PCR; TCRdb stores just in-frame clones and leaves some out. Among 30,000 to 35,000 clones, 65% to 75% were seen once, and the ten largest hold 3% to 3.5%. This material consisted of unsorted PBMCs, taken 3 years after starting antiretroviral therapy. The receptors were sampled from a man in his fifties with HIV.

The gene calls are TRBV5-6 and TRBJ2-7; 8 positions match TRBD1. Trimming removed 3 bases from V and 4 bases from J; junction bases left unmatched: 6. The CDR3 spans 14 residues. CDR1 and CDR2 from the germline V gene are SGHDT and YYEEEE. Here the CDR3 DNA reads TGTGCCAGCAGCTCCGGGACAGGCCTTTACGAGCAGTACTTC. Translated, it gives CASSSGTGLYEQYF.

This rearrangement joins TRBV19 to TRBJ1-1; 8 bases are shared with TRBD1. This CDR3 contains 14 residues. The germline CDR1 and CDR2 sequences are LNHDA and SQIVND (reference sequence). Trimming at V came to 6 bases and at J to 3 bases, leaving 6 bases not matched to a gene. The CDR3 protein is CASRHRGGDTEAFF. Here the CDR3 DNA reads TGTGCCAGTAGGCACAGGGGGGGGGACACTGAAGCTTTCTTT. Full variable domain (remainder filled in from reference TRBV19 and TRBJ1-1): DGGITQSPKYLFRKEGQNVTLSCEQNLNHDAMYWYRQDPGQGLRLIYYSQIVNDFQKGDIAEGYSVSREKKESFPLTVTSAQKNPTAFYLCASRHRGGDTEAFFGQGTRLTVV.

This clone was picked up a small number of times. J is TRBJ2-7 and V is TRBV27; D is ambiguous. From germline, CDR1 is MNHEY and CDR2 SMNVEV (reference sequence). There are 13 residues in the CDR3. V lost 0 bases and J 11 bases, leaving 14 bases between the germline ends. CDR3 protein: CASSLSIRHVKYF. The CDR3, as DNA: TGTGCCAGCAGTTTATCGATACGGCACGTGAAGTACTTC.

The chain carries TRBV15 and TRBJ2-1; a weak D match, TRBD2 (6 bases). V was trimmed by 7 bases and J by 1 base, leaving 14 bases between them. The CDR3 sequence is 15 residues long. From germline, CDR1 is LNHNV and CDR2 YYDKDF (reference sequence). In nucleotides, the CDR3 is TGTGCCACCACGAGTGAGCGGGCTTCCTACAATGAGCAGTTCTTC. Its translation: CATTSERASYNEQFF.

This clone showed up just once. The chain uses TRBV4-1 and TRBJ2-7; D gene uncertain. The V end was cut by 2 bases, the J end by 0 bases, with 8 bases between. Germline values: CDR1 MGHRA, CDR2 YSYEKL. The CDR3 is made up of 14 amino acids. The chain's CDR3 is CASSQTPISYEQYF. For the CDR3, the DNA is TGCGCCAGCAGCCAAACCCCCATCTCCTACGAGCAGTACTTC.

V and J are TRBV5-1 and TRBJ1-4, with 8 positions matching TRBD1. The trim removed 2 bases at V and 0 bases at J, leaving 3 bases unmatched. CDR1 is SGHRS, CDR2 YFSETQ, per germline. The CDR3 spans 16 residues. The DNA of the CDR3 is TGCGCCAGCAGCTTCCGACAGGGGTCAACTAATGAAAAACTGTTTTTT. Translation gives CASSFRQGSTNEKLFF.

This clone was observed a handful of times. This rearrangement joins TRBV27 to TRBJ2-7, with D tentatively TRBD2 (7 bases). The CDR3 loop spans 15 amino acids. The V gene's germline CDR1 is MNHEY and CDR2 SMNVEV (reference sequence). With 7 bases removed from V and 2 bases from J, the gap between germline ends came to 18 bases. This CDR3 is CASIRLTGGAYEQYF. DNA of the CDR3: TGTGCCAGCATCCGTTTAACGGGGGGCGCCTACGAGCAGTACTTC.

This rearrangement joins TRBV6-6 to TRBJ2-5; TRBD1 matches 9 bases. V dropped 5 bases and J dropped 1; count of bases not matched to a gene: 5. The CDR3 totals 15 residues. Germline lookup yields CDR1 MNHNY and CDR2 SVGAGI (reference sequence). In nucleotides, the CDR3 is TGTGCCAGCAGTACTGAGACAGGGGGCCAAGAGACCCAGTACTTC. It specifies CASSTETGGQETQYF.

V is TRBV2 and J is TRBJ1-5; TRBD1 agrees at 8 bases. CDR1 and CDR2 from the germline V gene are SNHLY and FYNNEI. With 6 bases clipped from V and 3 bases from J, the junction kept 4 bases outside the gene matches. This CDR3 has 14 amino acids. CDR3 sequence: CASRRTGNNQPQHF. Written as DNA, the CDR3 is TGTGCCAGCAGGCGGACAGGGAACAATCAGCCCCAGCATTTT.

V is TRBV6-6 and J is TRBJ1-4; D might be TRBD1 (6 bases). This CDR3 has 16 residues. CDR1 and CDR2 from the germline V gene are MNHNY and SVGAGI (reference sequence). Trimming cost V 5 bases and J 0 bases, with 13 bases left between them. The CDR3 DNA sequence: TGTGCCAGCAGTCTATCAGGGGAAGCAACTAATGAAAAACTGTTTTTT. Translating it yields CASSLSGEATNEKLFF.